The text below deals with one T cell receptor beta chain. Its antigen target is currently unknown. Per-nucleotide qualities are absent, and no much larger clonotype sits a single base away. Per the publication, the time point label means: cycle 1 day 1 (C1D1), immediately before nivolumab initiation. Every trial patient had relapsed following autologous stem cell transplantation, and prior brentuximab vedotin exposure was what differed among cohorts A, B and C. Magnetic negative selection with a Miltenyi CD8+ T cell isolation kit was used to purify CD8+ T cells from thawed PBMCs. The trial cohort was composed of 55 to 65 patients with relapsed/refractory classical Hodgkin lymphoma, for whom complete response, partial response or progressive disease was recorded as best overall response. Single-agent nivolumab was administered to trial patients in the multi-cohort phase II CheckMate 205 trial. Best overall response was determined by an independent review committee according to the 2007 International Working Group response criteria. Trial PBMCs were collected just before the start of nivolumab (C1D1) and during therapy at cycle 2 day 1 and cycle 4 day 1. Peripheral blood was collected in 8 mL Vacutainer Cell Preparation Tubes, from which PBMCs were isolated by centrifugation and then cryopreserved. Purified CD4+ and CD8+ fractions were prepared only for cases with an additional available PBMC sample. Magnetically labelled cells were removed on LS columns in a quadroMACS separator, and the flow-through was collected as the purified fraction.

From the cysteine up to the phenylalanine, the CDR3 has a length of 13 residues. The read is trimmed to its CDR3 DNA, 39 bases read in frame from base 1. The trim is 5 bases for V and 8 bases for J, with a gap of 14 bases between the germline ends. CDR1 is given as SGHAT and CDR2 as FQNNGV, both from the germline V gene. The data were obtained in a study of PD-1 blockade in classical Hodgkin lymphoma (dated by TCRdb to 2019 to 2021). For the wider study: Nivolumab dosing was 3 mg/kg intravenously every 2 weeks, continuing until either disease progression or unacceptable toxicity. A peripheral blood immune signature of response to PD-1 blockade in classical Hodgkin lymphoma was defined using TCR beta sequencing and CyTOF.

Genomic DNA was extracted with the Qiagen DNeasy kit from unsorted PBMCs and from negatively selected CD4+ and CD8+ fractions. Using primers that anneal to V and J segments, immunoSEQ multiplex PCR amplified the TCR beta CDR3 regions. Amplification bias was minimized using a synthetic immune receptor repertoire, and residual bias was removed computationally after sequencing. The source study handled its data this way. Repertoire diversity was quantified as the Shannon entropy index using custom Python scripts. Unsorted, CD4+ and CD8+ repertoires were analyzed separately, except in combined analyses where CD4+ and CD8+ sequences were merged in silico. A clone counted as expanded when the clone's frequency after treatment rose at least 2-fold relative to C1D1, and clones undetected at baseline were given a pseudocount of 0.5. Singleton clones were defined as clones with 0 or 1 copy at C1D1, and non-singleton clones were defined as clones with 2 or more copies. Clones expanded in unsorted samples were labelled as CD4+, CD8+ or unknown by matching protein sequences in sorted samples from the same patient. Wilcoxon tests on paired samples were used to test diversity changes from C1D1 to C4D1. In its TCRdb copy, this immuneACCESS table keeps in-frame sequences only and misses some clones. Where compared with another copy, unresolved V genes explain less than half of these, and the others have no known cause. V, J and clone size reflect that table, while D and trimming were determined from the DNA. Recorded for this sample are 10,000 to 15,000 clones; around 80% of them occurred a single time. Roughly a quarter of the sample lies in the top ten.

Paper-wide results and their limitations: Trial patients achieving complete response had baseline diversity similar to newly diagnosed patients, whereas partial responders and progressors had significantly lower diversity. By C4D1, a significant rise was seen in CD4+ TCR diversity but not in CD8+ TCR diversity (p=0.0027 vs p=0.16), and the rise was most apparent among complete responders (p=0.02). The study was restricted to a single clinical trial cohort, and the causes of repertoire differences, possibly disease activity or prior therapy, were left undefined. Baseline TCR diversity was reported to be lower in newly diagnosed patients than in healthy donors, and even lower in relapsed/refractory patients. Lower diversity was seen in patients whose nivolumab began less than 1 year after ASCT, and these patients were left out of later analyses so that immune reconstitution would not confound the results.

Source: CD8+ T cells from blood, taken at baseline. The chain was built from TRBV11-2 and TRBJ2-3; the D segment could be TRBD2, given 7 matching bases. This receptor was taken from a human donor with classical Hodgkin lymphoma. The bases are TGTGCCAGCAGCGAGGGGGGGGTGCGTACGCAGTATTTT. Protein translation: CASSEGGVRTQYF. Outside the CDR3, residues come from the reference TRBV11-2 and TRBJ2-3 proteins, so the full variable domain is: EAGVAQSPRYKIIEKRQSVAFWCNPISGHATLYWYQQILGQGPKLLIQFQNNGVVDDSQLPKDRFSAERLKGVDSTLKIQPAKLEDSAVYLCASSEGGVRTQYFGPGTRLTVL.